One and the same sample provided the 21 T cell receptor beta chains below, sequenced in a study of blood T cell repertoires in COVID-19. This table comes from immunoSEQ multiplex PCR, and its TCRdb copy is limited to in-frame clones, with some not included. The sample holds 110,000 or so clones, 70% to 80% seen once. Sequencing was performed on peripheral blood. The receptors stem from a human donor in a cohort sampled during active COVID-19.

The V gene is TRBV2, the J gene TRBJ2-3; 8 nucleotides line up with TRBD1. Per the germline V gene, CDR1 is SNHLY and CDR2 is FYNNEI. J was trimmed by 1 base and V by 3 bases; bases with no gene match: 6. The CDR3 covers 16 residues. CDR3 protein: CASSERAGGGTDTQYF. CDR3 nucleotide sequence: TGTGCCAGCAGTGAGAGGGCAGGGGGCGGCACAGATACGCAGTATTTT.

The gene calls are TRBV5-4 and TRBJ1-2; 7 bases map to TRBD1. Germline assignment: CDR1 SGHNT and CDR2 YYREEE (reference sequence). The V segment lost 1 base and the J segment 5 bases; nucleotides outside the gene matches: 2. This CDR3 region has 13 residues. CDR3 amino acids: CASSLTGEYGYTF. The CDR3 nucleotides are TGTGCCAGCAGCTTGACAGGGGAGTATGGCTACACCTTC. The variable domain in full, with the rest retrieved from reference TRBV5-4 and TRBJ1-2, is ETGVTQSPTHLIKTRGQQVTLRCSSQSGHNTVSWYQQALGQGPQFIFQYYREEENGRGNFPPRFSGLQFPNYSSELNVNALELDDSALYLCASSLTGEYGYTFGSGTRLTVV.

V gene TRBV6-2 or TRBV6-3 combines with J gene TRBJ2-5, with 8 bases identical to TRBD2. V dropped 2 bases and J dropped 5; count of bases not matched to a gene: 7. The germline gives CDR1 MNHEY, CDR2 SVGEGT. This CDR3 region has 15 residues. CDR3 in DNA: TGTGCCAGCAGTTACCGGCGGGGGGCTTCCGAGACCCAGTACTTC. It codes for CASSYRRGASETQYF.

This rearrangement joins TRBV5-4 to TRBJ1-1; possible D gene TRBD1, 5 bases. The length of the CDR3 is 12 residues. V was pared by 6 bases and J by 8 bases, with 14 bases between. Germline V gene lookup returns CDR1 SGHNT and CDR2 YYREEE (reference sequence). This chain's CDR3 is CASTTGGIEAFF. The CDR3 DNA sequence: TGTGCCAGCACCACGGGGGGGATCGAAGCTTTCTTT. Full variable domain (outside the CDR3, taken from reference TRBV5-4 and TRBJ1-1): ETGVTQSPTHLIKTRGQQVTLRCSSQSGHNTVSWYQQALGQGPQFIFQYYREEENGRGNFPPRFSGLQFPNYSSELNVNALELDDSALYLCASTTGGIEAFFGQGTRLTVV.

This chain links TRBV5-6 with TRBJ1-2; 7 nucleotides agree with TRBD1. V lost 3 bases to trimming and J lost 8 bases; unmatched junction nucleotides: 16. Germline CDR1 reads SGHDT; CDR2 reads YYEEEE. CDR3 length equals 16 residues. The CDR3 loop reads CASSWGTDGPPSGYTF. For the CDR3, the DNA is TGTGCCAGCAGCTGGGGGACAGACGGCCCCCCTTCCGGCTACACCTTC.

V gene TRBV4-1 combines with J gene TRBJ2-7; 7 bases align to TRBD1. The germline gives CDR1 MGHRA, CDR2 YSYEKL. The CDR3 contains 16 residues. V dropped 2 bases and J dropped 2; count of bases not matched to a gene: 9. CDR3 nucleotide sequence: TGCGCCAGCAGCCAAACGGGACAGATTTACCCCTACGAGCAGTACTTC. Protein: CASSQTGQIYPYEQYF.

The genes are TRBV18 and TRBJ1-2; TRBD1 agrees at 7 bases. Germline lookup yields CDR1 KGHSH and CDR2 LQKENI. Trimming took 4 bases from V and 5 from J; bases not matched to a gene: 7. The CDR3 length is 14 residues. In nucleotides, the CDR3 is TGTGCCAGCTCACAACAGCAGGGGGTATATGGCTACACCTTC. It encodes CASSQQQGVYGYTF.

This chain joins TRBV19 and TRBJ1-2; D is possibly TRBD1 (5 bases). V dropped 5 bases and J dropped 9 bases, with 19 bases sitting between them. Germline CDR1 is LNHDA and CDR2 is SQIVND (reference sequence). This CDR3 spans 14 amino acids. The CDR3 spells CASSPDTFEVRYTF. For the CDR3, the DNA is TGTGCCAGTAGTCCGGACACCTTCGAAGTGCGCTACACCTTC. The full variable domain, in which reference TRBV19 and TRBJ1-2 provide the parts outside the CDR3, is DGGITQSPKYLFRKEGQNVTLSCEQNLNHDAMYWYRQDPGQGLRLIYYSQIVNDFQKGDIAEGYSVSREKKESFPLTVTSAQKNPTAFYLCASSPDTFEVRYTFGSGTRLTVV.

The chain recombines TRBV5-4 with TRBJ2-7; D not certain. The CDR3 sequence is 13 residues long. V lost 0 bases, J lost 0 bases, and 4 bases lay in between. Germline CDR1 SGHNT, CDR2 YYREEE (reference sequence). The CDR3 region has the DNA TGTGCCAGCAGCTTGGACACCTCCTACGAGCAGTACTTC. Encoded protein: CASSLDTSYEQYF.

The chain couples TRBV6-5 to TRBJ1-2; D might be TRBD1 (6 bases). V lost 0 bases, J lost 9 bases, and 17 bases lay in between. The V gene's germline CDR1 is MNHEY and CDR2 SVGAGI. The CDR3 length is 15 residues. CDR3 in DNA: TGTGCCAGCAGTTACTCGGGGGGGGGCGGAATGAGCTACACCTTC. The encoded protein is CASSYSGGGGMSYTF.

This clone showed up just a few times. This chain joins TRBV28 and TRBJ2-7; tentative D call: TRBD2 (7 bases). The CDR3 is 15 residues long. Trimming took 7 bases from V and 0 from J, leaving 16 bases between them. Germline V gives CDR1 MDHEN, CDR2 SYDVKM. CDR3 sequence reads: CASTWGRGTSYEQYF. CDR3 coding DNA: TGTGCCAGCACCTGGGGGCGGGGGACCTCCTACGAGCAGTACTTC.

The chain couples TRBV28 to TRBJ2-1; tentatively, D is TRBD2 (5 bases). This CDR3 region has 15 residues. V was clipped by 7 bases and J by 2 bases, with 15 bases between them. Germline CDR1 and CDR2: MDHEN and SYDVKM. The CDR3 DNA reads TGTGCCAGCACCTTCGAGCCGAGGGCCTACAATGAGCAGTTCTTC. Its protein product is CASTFEPRAYNEQFF. Complete variable domain (other parts from reference TRBV28 and TRBJ2-1): DVKVTQSSRYLVKRTGEKVFLECVQDMDHENMFWYRQDPGLGLRLIYFSYDVKMKEKGDIPEGYSVSREKKERFSLILESASTNQTSMYLCASTFEPRAYNEQFFGPGTRLTVL.

To note about this clone: A junction boundary mismatches the germline segment, possibly from a read error. V and J are TRBV7-7 and TRBJ2-7; TRBD1 is a possible D gene (5 bases). Germline lookup yields CDR1 SSHAT and CDR2 FNYEAQ (reference sequence). The CDR3 extends over 13 amino acids. The DNA for the CDR3 is TGTGCTAGCAGCTTCGACAGATCCTACGAGCAGTACTTC. Translation: CASSFDRSYEQYF.

This chain uses TRBV11-2 with TRBJ2-3; maybe TRBD1 (5 bases). The V end was cut by 3 bases, the J end by 2 bases, with 9 bases between. The CDR3 is 14 residues long. The germline V gene has CDR1 SGHAT and CDR2 FQNNGV. The CDR3 DNA follows: TGTGCCAGCAGCTTTAGGGGAACCACAGATACGCAGTATTTT. This codes for CASSFRGTTDTQYF.

CDR3 region: CATSQGSGFYEQYF. The CDR3 DNA reads TGTGCCACCAGTCAAGGTAGCGGGTTCTACGAGCAGTACTTC. The rearrangement joins TRBV24-1 to TRBJ2-7, with 7 bases aligning to TRBD2. CDR1 and CDR2 (germline): KGHDR, SFDVKD. V was clipped by 6 bases and J by 3 bases; unmatched bases: 7. The CDR3 consists of 14 residues.

The chain uses TRBV27 and TRBJ1-1; the D gene is possibly TRBD1 (5 bases). CDR3 size: 15 residues. Germline lookup yields CDR1 MNHEY and CDR2 SMNVEV (reference sequence). The V and J ends lost 5 bases and 5 bases respectively, with 18 bases between them. CDR3 DNA: TGTGCCAGCAGTCCCCTGACGGGGGGACGAACTGAAGCTTTCTTT. It translates to CASSPLTGGRTEAFF.

The chain recombines TRBV19 with TRBJ2-5; D might be TRBD1 (6 bases). Germline CDR1 reads LNHDA; CDR2 reads SQIVND (reference sequence). V was shortened by 1 base and J by 1 base, with 16 bases between the two germline ends. CDR3 length equals 17 residues. CDR3 DNA: TGTGCCAGTAGTATAGGGGACACCTCTTGGGGCCAAGAGACCCAGTACTTC. This codes for CASSIGDTSWGQETQYF.

The chain links TRBV5-1 to TRBJ1-2; 10 positions match TRBD1. In germline, CDR1 is SGHRS, CDR2 YFSETQ. This CDR3 spans 14 amino acids. After removal of 3 bases from V and 2 bases from J, the junction contained 1 base not matched to a gene. This CDR3 reads CASSWGQGNYGYTF. CDR3 bases: TGCGCCAGCAGCTGGGGACAGGGGAACTATGGCTACACCTTC.

The chain joins TRBV3-1 (or the pseudogene TRBV3-2) to TRBJ1-4; 8 bases match TRBD1. This CDR3 is 15 amino acids long. Germline values: CDR1 LGHDT, CDR2 YNNKEL (reference sequence). Losses at the gene ends were 6 bases for V and 5 bases for J; bases not matched to a gene: 8. Here the CDR3 reads CASRAIRDRNEKLFF. The CDR3 region has the DNA TGTGCCAGCAGGGCCATAAGGGACAGGAATGAAAAACTGTTTTTT.

The chain employs TRBV9 and TRBJ1-1; D gene ambiguous. From germline, CDR1 is SGDLS and CDR2 YYNGEE. CDR3 size: 13 residues. Between the trimmed V and J ends, which lost 0 bases and 0 bases, there was a span of 3 bases. The CDR3 spells CASSVDMNTEAFF. The DNA of the CDR3 is TGTGCCAGCAGCGTAGACATGAACACTGAAGCTTTCTTT. The full variable domain, its missing parts supplied by reference TRBV9 and TRBJ1-1, is DSGVTQTPKHLITATGQRVTLRCSPRSGDLSVYWYQQSLDQGLQFLIQYYNGEERAKGNILERFSAQQFPDLHSELNLSSLELGDSALYFCASSVDMNTEAFFGQGTRLTVV.

The chain recombines TRBV5-1 with TRBJ2-7, with D possibly TRBD2 on 7 matching bases. Trimming removed 0 bases at V and 9 bases at J, with 10 bases between. Germline V gives CDR1 SGHRS, CDR2 YFSETQ. The CDR3 consists of 12 residues. The CDR3 is CASSLDREGQYF. DNA for the CDR3: TGCGCCAGCAGCTTGGACAGGGAGGGGCAGTACTTC.